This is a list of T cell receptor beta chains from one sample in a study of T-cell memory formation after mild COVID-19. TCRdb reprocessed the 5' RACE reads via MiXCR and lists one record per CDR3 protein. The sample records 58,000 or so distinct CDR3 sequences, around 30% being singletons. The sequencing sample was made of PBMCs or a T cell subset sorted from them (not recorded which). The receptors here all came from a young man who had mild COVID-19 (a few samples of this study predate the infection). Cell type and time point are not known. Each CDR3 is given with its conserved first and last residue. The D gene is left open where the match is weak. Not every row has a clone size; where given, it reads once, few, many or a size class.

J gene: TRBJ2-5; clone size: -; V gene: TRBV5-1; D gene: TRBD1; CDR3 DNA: TGCGCCAGCAGCCCAATAGAGGACAGGGGCCGTGAGACCCAGTACTTC; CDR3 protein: CASSPIEDRGRETQYF
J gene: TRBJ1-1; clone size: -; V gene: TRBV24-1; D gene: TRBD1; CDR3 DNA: TGTGCCACCACGACAGGGCGGGACACTGAAGCTTTCTTT; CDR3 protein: CATTTGRDTEAFF
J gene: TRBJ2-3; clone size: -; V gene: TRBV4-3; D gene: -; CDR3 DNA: TGCGCCAGCAGCCAAGATGGATCAGGCGATACGCAGTATTTT; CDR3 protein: CASSQDGSGDTQYF
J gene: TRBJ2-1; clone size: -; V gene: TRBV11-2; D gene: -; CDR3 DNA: TGTGCCAGCATCCAGGGTTATGAGCAGTTCTTC; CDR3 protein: CASIQGYEQFF
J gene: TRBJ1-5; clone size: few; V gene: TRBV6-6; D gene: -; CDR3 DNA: TGTGCCAGCAGTCGGACATACAATCAGCCCCAGCATTTT; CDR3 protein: CASSRTYNQPQHF
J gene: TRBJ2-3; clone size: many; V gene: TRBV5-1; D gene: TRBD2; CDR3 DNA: TGCGCCAGCAGCTACCGGACTAGCGGGGCTTCGGATACGCAGTATTTT; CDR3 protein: CASSYRTSGASDTQYF
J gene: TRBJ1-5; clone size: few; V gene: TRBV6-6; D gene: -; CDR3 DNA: TGTGCCAGCAGTCAGGGACTAGTTGGCAATCAGCCCCAGCATTTT; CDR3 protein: CASSQGLVGNQPQHF
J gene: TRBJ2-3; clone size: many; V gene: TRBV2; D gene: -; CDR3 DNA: TGTGCCAGCAGTGATTGGACAGCCAGCACAGATACGCAGTATTTT; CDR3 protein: CASSDWTASTDTQYF
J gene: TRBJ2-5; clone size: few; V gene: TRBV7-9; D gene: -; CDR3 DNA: TGTGCCTCAGACAGAAATCTGGCCCCAATGGGTACCCAGTACTTC; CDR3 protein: CASDRNLAPMGTQYF
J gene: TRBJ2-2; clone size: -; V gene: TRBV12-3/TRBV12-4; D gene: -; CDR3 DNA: TGTGCCAGCAGTTTCCCCTCGACAGAAAACACCGGGGAGCTGTTTTTT; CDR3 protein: CASSFPSTENTGELFF
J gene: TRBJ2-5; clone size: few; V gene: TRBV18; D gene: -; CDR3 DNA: TGTGCCAGCTCACCACCGACGGTTGATGAGACCCAGTACTTC; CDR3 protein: CASSPPTVDETQYF
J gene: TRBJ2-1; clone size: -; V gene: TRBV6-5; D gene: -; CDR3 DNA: TGTGCCAGCAGTTACGAGACGGGAAGCTCCTACAATGAGCAGTTCTTC; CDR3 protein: CASSYETGSSYNEQFF
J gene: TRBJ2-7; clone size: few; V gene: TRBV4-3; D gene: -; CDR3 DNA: TGCGCCAGCAGCCAAAGGGCGGGTTTGTACGAGCAGTACTTC; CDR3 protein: CASSQRAGLYEQYF
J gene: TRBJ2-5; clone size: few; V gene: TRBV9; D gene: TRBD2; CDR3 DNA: TGTGCCAGCAGCGTCCTAGCGGGGCGGGAGACCCAGTACTTC; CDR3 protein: CASSVLAGRETQYF
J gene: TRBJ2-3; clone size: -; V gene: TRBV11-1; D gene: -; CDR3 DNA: TGTGCCAGCAGCCGAAGAGGGGGGGGCCTATTCACAGATACGCAGTATTTT; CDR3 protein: CASSRRGGGLFTDTQYF
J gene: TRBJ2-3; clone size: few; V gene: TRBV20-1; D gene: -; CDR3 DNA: TGCAGTGCTAGTGGAAGGGGGGGTTACACAGATACGCAGTATTTT; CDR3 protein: CSASGRGGYTDTQYF
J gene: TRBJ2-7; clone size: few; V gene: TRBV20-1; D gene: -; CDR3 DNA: TGCAGTGCTAGAGATGAAGGGGCAGCGTCATTCTACGAGCAGTACTTC; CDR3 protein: CSARDEGAASFYEQYF
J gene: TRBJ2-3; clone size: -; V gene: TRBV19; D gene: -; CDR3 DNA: TGTGCCCCTACGGGGGGCAACACAGATACGCAGTATTTT; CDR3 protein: CAPTGGNTDTQYF
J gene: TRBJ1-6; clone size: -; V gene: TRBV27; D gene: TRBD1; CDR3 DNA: TGTGCCAGCAGTTCCGGACAGGGAACCTATAATTCACCCCTCCACTTT; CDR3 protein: CASSSGQGTYNSPLHF
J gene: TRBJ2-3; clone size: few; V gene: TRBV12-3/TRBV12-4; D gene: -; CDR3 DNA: TGTGCCAGCAGTTTTGGGGGCACAGATACGCAGTATTTT; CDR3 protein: CASSFGGTDTQYF
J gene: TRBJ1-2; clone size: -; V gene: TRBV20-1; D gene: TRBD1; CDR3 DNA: TGCAGTGCTCAGGGAAGGCGGACAGGATCCTCTCGGGGCTACACCTTC; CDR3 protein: CSAQGRRTGSSRGYTF
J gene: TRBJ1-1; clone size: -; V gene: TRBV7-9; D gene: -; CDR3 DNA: TGTGCCACCAAACCAGTTACAGGTTCATCTGAAGCTTTCTTT; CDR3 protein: CATKPVTGSSEAFF
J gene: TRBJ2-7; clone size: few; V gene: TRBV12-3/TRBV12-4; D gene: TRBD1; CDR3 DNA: TGTGCCAGCAGTCAGGGACAGACCTACGAGCAGTACTTC; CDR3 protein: CASSQGQTYEQYF
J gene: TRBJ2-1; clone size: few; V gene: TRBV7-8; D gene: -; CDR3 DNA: TGTGCCAGCAGCCCCTACAATGAGCAGTTCTTC; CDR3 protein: CASSPYNEQFF
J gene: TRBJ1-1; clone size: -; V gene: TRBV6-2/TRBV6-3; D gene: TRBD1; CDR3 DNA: TGTGCCAGCATTATGACAGGGGTTGGGAGTGAAGCTTTCTTT; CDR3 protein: CASIMTGVGSEAFF
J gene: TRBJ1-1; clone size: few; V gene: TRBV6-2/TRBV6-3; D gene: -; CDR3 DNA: TGTGCCAGCAGCAGGCCGGGCACTGAAGCTTTCTTT; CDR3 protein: CASSRPGTEAFF
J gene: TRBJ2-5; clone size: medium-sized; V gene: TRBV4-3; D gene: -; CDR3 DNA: TGCGCCAGCAGCCGCGGGCAGCAAGAGACCCAGTACTTC; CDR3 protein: CASSRGQQETQYF
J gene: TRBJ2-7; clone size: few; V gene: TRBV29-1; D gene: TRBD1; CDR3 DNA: TGCAGCGTCCCAGGGGGTTCGGTCGAGCAGTACTTC; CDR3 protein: CSVPGGSVEQYF
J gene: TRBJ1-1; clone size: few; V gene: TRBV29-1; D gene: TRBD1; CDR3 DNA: TGCAGCGTGACAGGGGGAAACACTGAAGCTTTCTTT; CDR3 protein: CSVTGGNTEAFF
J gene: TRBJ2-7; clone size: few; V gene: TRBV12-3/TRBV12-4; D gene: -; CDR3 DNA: TGTGCCAGCAGTTTTGAGAGACCCTACGAGCAGTACTTC; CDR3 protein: CASSFERPYEQYF
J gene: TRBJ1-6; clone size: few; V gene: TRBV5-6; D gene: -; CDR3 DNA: TGTGCCAGCAGCTCGACAGTCATCAATTCACCCCTCCACTTT; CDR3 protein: CASSSTVINSPLHF
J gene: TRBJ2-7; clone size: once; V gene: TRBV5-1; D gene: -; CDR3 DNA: TGCGCCAGCAGCTTGGCTGGTGGGCTCTACGAGCAGTACTTC; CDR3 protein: CASSLAGGLYEQYF
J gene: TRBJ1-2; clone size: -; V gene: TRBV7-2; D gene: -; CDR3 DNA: TGTGCCAGCAGCCCCGGACGTGGCTACACCTTC; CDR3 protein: CASSPGRGYTF
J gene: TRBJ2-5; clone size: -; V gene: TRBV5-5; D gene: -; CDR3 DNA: TGTGCCAGCAGCTTGGGCCTACCCCCCCAAGAGACCCAGTACTTC; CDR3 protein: CASSLGLPPQETQYF